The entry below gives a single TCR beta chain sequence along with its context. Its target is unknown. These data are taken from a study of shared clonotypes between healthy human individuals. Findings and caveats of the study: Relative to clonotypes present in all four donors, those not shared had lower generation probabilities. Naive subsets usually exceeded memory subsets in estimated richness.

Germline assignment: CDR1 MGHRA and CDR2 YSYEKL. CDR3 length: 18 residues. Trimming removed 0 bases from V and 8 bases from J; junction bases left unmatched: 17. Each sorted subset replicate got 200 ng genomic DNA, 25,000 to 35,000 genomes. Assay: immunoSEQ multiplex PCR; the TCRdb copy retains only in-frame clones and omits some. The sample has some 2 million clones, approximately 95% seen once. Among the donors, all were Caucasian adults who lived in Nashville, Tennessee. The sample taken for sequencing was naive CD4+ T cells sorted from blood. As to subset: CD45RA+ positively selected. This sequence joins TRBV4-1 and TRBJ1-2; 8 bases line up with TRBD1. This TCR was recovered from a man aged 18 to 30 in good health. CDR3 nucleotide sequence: TGCGCCAGCAGCCAAGATCGGCGTAGACAGGGGTCGACTGGGGGCTACACCTTC. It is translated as CASSQDRRRQGSTGGYTF.